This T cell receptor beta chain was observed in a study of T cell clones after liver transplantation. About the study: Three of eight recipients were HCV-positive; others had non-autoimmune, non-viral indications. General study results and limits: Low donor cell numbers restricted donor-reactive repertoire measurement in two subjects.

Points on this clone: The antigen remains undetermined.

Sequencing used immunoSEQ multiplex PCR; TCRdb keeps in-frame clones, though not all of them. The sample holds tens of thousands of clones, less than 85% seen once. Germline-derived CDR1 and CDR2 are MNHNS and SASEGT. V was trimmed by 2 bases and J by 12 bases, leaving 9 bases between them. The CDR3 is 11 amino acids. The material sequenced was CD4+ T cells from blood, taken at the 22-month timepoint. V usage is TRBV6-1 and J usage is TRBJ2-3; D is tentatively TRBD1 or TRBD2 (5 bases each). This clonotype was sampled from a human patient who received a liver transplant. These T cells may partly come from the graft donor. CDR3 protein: CASSERDRQYF. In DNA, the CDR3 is TGTGCCAGCAGTGAACGGGACCGACAGTATTTT.